This T cell receptor (beta chain) was captured in a study of early T cells in non-severe SARS-CoV-2 infection. This clonotype came up many times. TCRdb called the 5' RACE reads again in MiXCR, with one record for every CDR3 protein. The profile shows more than 55,000 distinct CDR3 sequences, roughly 4.9% of them singletons. The TCR comes from an adult who was a healthcare worker with PCR-confirmed SARS-CoV-2 infection or an uninfected control (not recorded which). The donor label of this sample is uncertain. The source was whole blood, collected at baseline.

CDR3 sequence reads: CASSLPTGLASEQYF. The DNA of the CDR3 is TGTGCCAGCAGCTTACCGACCGGACTAGCTTCCGAGCAGTACTTC. This rearrangement joins TRBV11-2 to TRBJ2-7; 8 positions match TRBD2. The V and J ends lost 2 bases and 6 bases, in that order; junction bases with no gene match: 9. The CDR3 runs to 15 residues. Germline V gives CDR1 SGHAT, CDR2 FQNNGV.